The entry below describes one TCR beta chain. What it binds is not known. Other DNA sequences in this specimen translate into the identical CDR3. TCRdb keeps only in-frame clones here, not all; method: immunoSEQ multiplex PCR. In the table there are about 34,000 clones, roughly four fifths of which are singletons. This entry is derived from a study of vaccination effects on CD4 cells after COVID-19. The overall study: PBMC cultures contained 2 million or so cells per well, 10 IU/ml IL-2 and roughly 9.5 ug/ml peptides.

The CDR3 runs to 12 residues. The germline gives CDR1 MDHEN, CDR2 SYDVKM. V was trimmed by 3 bases and J by 2 bases, leaving 5 bases between them. The culture ran for roughly 10 days before CD4+ T cells were isolated. This person caught SARS-CoV-2 sometime from March to December 2020, and PCR testing confirmed the infection. Participants got two doses of BNT162b2 or mRNA-1273 vaccine. This sequence joins TRBV28 and TRBJ2-7, with unresolved D. The starting material was CD4+ T cells from PBMCs cultured without peptide, obtained after COVID-19 vaccination. The receptor comes from a human donor who had a prior SARS-CoV-2 infection. The CDR3 DNA reads as TGTGCCAGCAGTTTCTACACCTACGAGCAGTACTTC. It is translated as CASSFYTYEQYF. The whole variable domain, remainder taken from reference TRBV28 and TRBJ2-7, is DVKVTQSSRYLVKRTGEKVFLECVQDMDHENMFWYRQDPGLGLRLIYFSYDVKMKEKGDIPEGYSVSREKKERFSLILESASTNQTSMYLCASSFYTYEQYFGPGTRLTVT.